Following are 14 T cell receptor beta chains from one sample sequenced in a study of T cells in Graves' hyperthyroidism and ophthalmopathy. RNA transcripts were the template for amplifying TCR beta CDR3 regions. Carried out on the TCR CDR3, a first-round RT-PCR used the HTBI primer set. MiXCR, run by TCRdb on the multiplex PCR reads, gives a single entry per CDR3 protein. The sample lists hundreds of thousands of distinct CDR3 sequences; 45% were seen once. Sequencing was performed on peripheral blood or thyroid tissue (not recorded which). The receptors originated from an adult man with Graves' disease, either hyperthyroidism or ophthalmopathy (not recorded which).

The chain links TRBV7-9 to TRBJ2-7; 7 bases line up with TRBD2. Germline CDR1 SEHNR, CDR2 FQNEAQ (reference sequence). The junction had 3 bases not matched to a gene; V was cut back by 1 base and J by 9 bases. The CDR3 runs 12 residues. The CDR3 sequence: CASSLGASGQYF. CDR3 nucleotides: TGTGCCAGCAGCTTAGGGGCTAGCGGGCAGTACTTC.

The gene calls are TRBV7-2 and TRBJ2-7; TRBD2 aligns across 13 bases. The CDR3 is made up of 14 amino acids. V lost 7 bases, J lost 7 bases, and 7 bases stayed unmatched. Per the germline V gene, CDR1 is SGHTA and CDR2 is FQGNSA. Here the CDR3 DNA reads TGTGCCAGCACCATCGGGACTAGCGGGAATGAGCAGTACTTC. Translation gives CASTIGTSGNEQYF.

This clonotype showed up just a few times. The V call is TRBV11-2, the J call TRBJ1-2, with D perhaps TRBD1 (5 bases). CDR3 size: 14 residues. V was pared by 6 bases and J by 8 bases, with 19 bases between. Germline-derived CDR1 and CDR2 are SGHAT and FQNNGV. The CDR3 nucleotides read TGTGCCAGCAGTTACTCCAGGGCTATGGTCGGCTACACCTTC. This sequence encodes CASSYSRAMVGYTF.

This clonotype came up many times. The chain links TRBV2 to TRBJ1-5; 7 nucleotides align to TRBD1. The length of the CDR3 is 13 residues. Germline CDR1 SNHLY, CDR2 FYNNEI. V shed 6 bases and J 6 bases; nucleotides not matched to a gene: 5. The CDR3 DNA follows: TGTGCCAGCAGCAAAACAGGGGCTCAGCCCCAGCATTTT. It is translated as CASSKTGAQPQHF.

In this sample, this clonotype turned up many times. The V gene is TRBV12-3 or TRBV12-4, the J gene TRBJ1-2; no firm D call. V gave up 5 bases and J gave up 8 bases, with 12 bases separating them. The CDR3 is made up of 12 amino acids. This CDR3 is CASSPGPGGYTF. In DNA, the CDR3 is TGTGCCAGCAGTCCTGGGCCGGGAGGCTACACCTTC.

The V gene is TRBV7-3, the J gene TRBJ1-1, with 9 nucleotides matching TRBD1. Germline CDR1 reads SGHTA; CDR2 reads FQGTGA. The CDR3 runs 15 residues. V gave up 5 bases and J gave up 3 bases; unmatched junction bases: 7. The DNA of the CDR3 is TGTGCCAGCAGCAAAACAGGGGGCTGGGACACTGAAGCTTTCTTT. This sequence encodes CASSKTGGWDTEAFF.

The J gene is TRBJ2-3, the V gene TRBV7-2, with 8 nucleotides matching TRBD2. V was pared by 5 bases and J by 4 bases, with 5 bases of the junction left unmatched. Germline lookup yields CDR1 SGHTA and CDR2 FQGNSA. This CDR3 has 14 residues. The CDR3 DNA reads TGTGCCAGCAGCGTTACTAGCGGAGCAGATACGCAGTATTTT. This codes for CASSVTSGADTQYF. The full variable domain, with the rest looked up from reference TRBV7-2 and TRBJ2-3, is GAGVSQSPSNKVTEKGKDVELRCDPISGHTALYWYRQSLGQGLEFLIYFQGNSAPDKSGLPSDRFSAERTGGSVSTLTIQRTQQEDSAVYLCASSVTSGADTQYFGPGTRLTVL.

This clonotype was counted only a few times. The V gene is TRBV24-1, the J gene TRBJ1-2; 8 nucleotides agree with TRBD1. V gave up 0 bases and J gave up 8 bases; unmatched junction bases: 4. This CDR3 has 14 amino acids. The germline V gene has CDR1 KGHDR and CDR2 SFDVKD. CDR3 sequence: CATSDLGQGVGYTF. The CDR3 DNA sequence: TGTGCCACCAGTGATTTGGGACAGGGCGTGGGCTACACCTTC.

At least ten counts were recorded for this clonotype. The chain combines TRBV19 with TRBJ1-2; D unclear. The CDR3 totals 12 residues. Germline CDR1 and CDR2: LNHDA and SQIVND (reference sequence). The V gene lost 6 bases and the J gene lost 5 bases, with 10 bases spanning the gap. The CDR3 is CASRGSKYGYTF. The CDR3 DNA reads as TGTGCCAGTAGGGGAAGCAAATATGGCTACACCTTC. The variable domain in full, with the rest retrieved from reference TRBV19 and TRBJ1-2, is DGGITQSPKYLFRKEGQNVTLSCEQNLNHDAMYWYRQDPGQGLRLIYYSQIVNDFQKGDIAEGYSVSREKKESFPLTVTSAQKNPTAFYLCASRGSKYGYTFGSGTRLTVV.

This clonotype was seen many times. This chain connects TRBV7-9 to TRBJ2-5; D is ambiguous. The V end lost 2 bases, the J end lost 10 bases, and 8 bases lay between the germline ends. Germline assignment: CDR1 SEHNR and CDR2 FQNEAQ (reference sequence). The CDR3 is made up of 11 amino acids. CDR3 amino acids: CASSLLLDQYF. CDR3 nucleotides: TGTGCCAGCAGCTTACTGTTGGACCAGTACTTC. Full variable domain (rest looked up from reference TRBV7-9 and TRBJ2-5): DTGVSQNPRHKITKRGQNVTFRCDPISEHNRLYWYRQTLGQGPEFLTYFQNEAQLEKSRLLSDRFSAERPKGSFSTLEIQRTEQGDSAMYLCASSLLLDQYFGPGTRLLVL.

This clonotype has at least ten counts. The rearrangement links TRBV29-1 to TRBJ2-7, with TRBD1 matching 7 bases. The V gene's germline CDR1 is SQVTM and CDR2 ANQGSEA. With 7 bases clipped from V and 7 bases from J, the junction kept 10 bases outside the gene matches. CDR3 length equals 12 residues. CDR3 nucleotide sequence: TGCAGCGGACTGACAGGGAGAAGTGAGCAGTACTTC. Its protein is CSGLTGRSEQYF.

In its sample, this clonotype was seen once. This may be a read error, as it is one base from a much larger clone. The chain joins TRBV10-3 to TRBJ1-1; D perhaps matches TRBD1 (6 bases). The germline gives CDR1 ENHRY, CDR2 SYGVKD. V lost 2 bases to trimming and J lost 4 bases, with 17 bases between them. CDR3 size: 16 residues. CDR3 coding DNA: TGTGCCATCAGTGAGATAGAAGGGGGGATGAGCACTGAAGCTTTCTTT. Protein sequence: CAISEIEGGMSTEAFF.

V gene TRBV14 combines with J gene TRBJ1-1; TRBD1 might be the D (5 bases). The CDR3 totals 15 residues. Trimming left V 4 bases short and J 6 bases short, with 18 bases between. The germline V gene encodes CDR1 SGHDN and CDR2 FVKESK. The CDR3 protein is CASSRIGQGRPEAFF. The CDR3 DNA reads TGTGCCAGCAGCCGCATAGGCCAGGGTCGCCCTGAAGCTTTCTTT.

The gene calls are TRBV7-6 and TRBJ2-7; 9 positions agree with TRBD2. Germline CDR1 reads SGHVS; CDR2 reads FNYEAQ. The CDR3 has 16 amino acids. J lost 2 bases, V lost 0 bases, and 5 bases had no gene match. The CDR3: CASSLAQASGTYEQYF. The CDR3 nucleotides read TGTGCCAGCAGCTTAGCGCAGGCTAGCGGGACCTACGAGCAGTACTTC. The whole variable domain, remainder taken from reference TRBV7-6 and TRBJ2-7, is GAGVSQSPRYKVTKRGQDVALRCDPISGHVSLYWYRQALGQGPEFLTYFNYEAQQDKSGLPNDRFSAERPEGSISTLTIQRTEQRDSAMYRCASSLAQASGTYEQYFGPGTRLTVT.